Shown below are 6 T cell receptor beta chains from a single sample sequenced in a study of chemoradiotherapy in HPV16-positive cancers. Generated by immunoSEQ multiplex PCR, the TCRdb table keeps only in-frame clones and is missing some. Among roughly 860 clones listed, approximately 94% were seen once. Here the sequenced sample was tumor tissue, taken from a patient who underwent chemoradiotherapy. Receptors originate from a human donor with HPV-associated anogenital cancer.

The rearrangement uses TRBV6-5 and TRBJ2-1, with a weak D call TRBD2 (6 bases). The CDR3 is made up of 14 amino acids. Germline V CDR1 and CDR2: MNHEY, SVGAGI. Trimming cost V 8 bases and J 7 bases, with 18 bases left between them. The CDR3, as DNA: TGTGCCAGCGCAGAAGCGGGTTCTCGAAATGAGCAGTTCTTC. Protein product: CASAEAGSRNEQFF.

This clone was found once. J is TRBJ2-1 and V is TRBV19; 13 nucleotides line up with TRBD2. The CDR3 covers 17 residues. Germline V CDR1 and CDR2: LNHDA, SQIVND (reference sequence). The junction had 11 bases not matched to a gene; V was cut back by 4 bases and J by 8 bases. CDR3: CASSRPGLAGLVDEQFF. The DNA of the CDR3 is TGTGCCAGTAGTAGGCCGGGACTAGCGGGGTTGGTTGATGAGCAGTTCTTC.

The J gene is TRBJ1-5, the V gene TRBV2; D possibly corresponds to TRBD1 (6 bases). Per the germline V gene, CDR1 is SNHLY and CDR2 is FYNNEI. Trimming pared 6 bases from V and 9 bases from J, leaving 9 bases between. The CDR3 runs to 11 residues. The CDR3 region is CASRRGGPQHF. CDR3 nucleotides: TGTGCCAGCAGACGAGGGGGGCCCCAGCATTTT.

The chain uses TRBV5-1 and TRBJ2-5; no clear D. The CDR3 consists of 15 residues. Deletions cut 0 bases from V and 5 bases from J, with 14 bases between. Looked up from germline, CDR1 is SGHRS and CDR2 is YFSETQ. CDR3 loop: CASSLGVGYEETQYF. CDR3 DNA sequence: TGCGCCAGCAGCTTGGGGGTGGGGTATGAGGAGACCCAGTACTTC. Complete variable domain (other parts from reference TRBV5-1 and TRBJ2-5): KAGVTQTPRYLIKTRGQQVTLSCSPISGHRSVSWYQQTPGQGLQFLFEYFSETQRNKGNFPGRFSGRQFSNSRSEMNVSTLELGDSALYLCASSLGVGYEETQYFGPGTRLLVL.

This chain links TRBV29-1 with TRBJ1-2, with D uncertain. The CDR3 consists of 12 residues. Trimming left V 6 bases short and J 2 bases short, with 10 bases between. Germline V CDR1 and CDR2: SQVTM, ANQGSEA. CDR3: CSVVGGNYGYTF. For the CDR3, the DNA is TGCAGCGTAGTAGGAGGGAACTATGGCTACACCTTC.

The rearrangement joins TRBV21-1 to TRBJ1-1. TRBV21-1 is classified as a pseudogene. This CDR3 spans 15 amino acids. CDR3 sequence (DNA): TGTGCCAGCAGCAAAGAGCAGAGATTGAACACTGAAGCTTTCTTT. The encoded protein is CASSKEQRLNTEAFF.